This T cell receptor (beta chain) emerged from a study of T cell responses to AZD1222 COVID-19 vaccine. Study summary: Samples with a second dose at about 4 or about 12 weeks were pooled together. Study-level findings and limits: Donors skewed white British and female; clonal diversity was possibly underestimated. Elevations in Spike-specific TCR breadth and depth followed administration of two AZD1222 doses. The peak T cell response came first, and repertoires were sampled only after it.

Points on this clone: Its antigen is still unknown.

Trimming left V 0 bases short and J 9 bases short, with 18 bases between. Germline V gene sequence: CDR1 SGDLS, CDR2 YYNGEE. The CDR3 totals 15 residues. The protocol was immunoSEQ multiplex PCR, while the TCRdb copy is restricted to in-frame clones and leaves out a portion. The sample carries fewer than 150,000 clones, about 93% recorded once. This TCR came from an adult in good health. The rearrangement links TRBV9 to TRBJ2-5; possibly TRBD1 for D (6 bases). This specimen was peripheral blood, taken on day 0 of AZD1222 vaccination. The CDR3 nucleotides read TGTGCCAGCAGCGTAGCTACAGGGCTACTTTCGGCCCAGTACTTC. Translation: CASSVATGLLSAQYF.